These 15 T cell receptor beta chains were sequenced from one sample in a study of blood T cell repertoires in COVID-19 (TCRdb year 2020). The method was the immunoSEQ multiplex PCR assay. TCRdb took this table from immuneACCESS and kept in-frame rearrangements with V and J called. Such tables lack part of the clones; where checked against another copy, unresolved V genes explain under half of the gap, and the rest is unexplained. For this sample there are 150,000 to 200,000 clones; 65% to 85% appear just once. The ten biggest clones cover roughly 5.7% of the sample. Material for sequencing was PBMCs or T cells enriched from blood (not recorded which). Receptor source: a woman aged 40 to 50 with acute COVID-19.

The chain couples TRBV4-2 to TRBJ2-1; weak D call: TRBD2 (5 bases). The V gene's germline CDR1 is LGHNA and CDR2 YNFKEQ. The CDR3 is made up of 15 amino acids. The V end was cut by 1 base, the J end by 4 bases, with 11 bases between. Here the CDR3 reads CASSQGLAAYNEQFF. As DNA, the CDR3 is TGTGCCAGCAGCCAAGGTCTAGCAGCATACAATGAGCAGTTCTTC.

This chain joins TRBV4-2 and TRBJ2-7; tentatively, D is TRBD1 (6 bases). V was cut by 0 bases and J by 0 bases, with 12 bases left in between. Germline-derived CDR1 and CDR2 are LGHNA and YNFKEQ. The CDR3 has 16 amino acids. The CDR3 spells CASSQDAGVGSYEQYV. In DNA, the CDR3 is TGTGCCAGCAGCCAAGATGCAGGGGTAGGCTCCTACGAGCAGTACGTC.

The chain uses TRBV7-8 and TRBJ2-4, with 8 bases identical to TRBD1. There are 14 residues in the CDR3. Germline V lookup: CDR1 SGHVS, CDR2 FQNEAQ. V shed 3 bases, J shed 15 bases, and the junction held 13 bases outside the gene matches. CDR3 in amino acids: CASSLQGAVDRLYF. CDR3 nucleotide sequence: TGTGCCAGCAGCTTGCAGGGGGCTGTAGATCGGTTGTACTTC.

The J gene is TRBJ1-1, the V gene TRBV19; D is ambiguous. Germline loops: CDR1 LNHDA, CDR2 SQIVND (reference sequence). The CDR3 length is 13 residues. V was cut by 4 bases and J by 3 bases, with 9 bases left in between. CDR3 in DNA: TGTGCCAGTAGTACTACGGGGTACACTGAAGCTTTCTTT. It codes for CASSTTGYTEAFF.

The V call is TRBV7-2, the J call TRBJ1-1; D is undetermined. This CDR3 comprises 14 residues. V lost 5 bases and J 4 bases, leaving 14 bases between the germline ends. CDR1 is SGHTA and CDR2 is FQGNSA in the germline V gene. The CDR3 region has the DNA TGTGCCAGCAGCCGTCTTTTTCGCGGCACTGAAGCTTTCTTT. Its translation: CASSRLFRGTEAFF.

The genes are TRBV19 and TRBJ2-1; D remains unclear. V was clipped by 3 bases and J by 0 bases, with 18 bases between them. Germline V CDR1 and CDR2: LNHDA, SQIVND (reference sequence). The length of the CDR3 is 18 residues. The CDR3 region has the DNA TGTGCCAGTAGTATTGACTCCTTTAGCTCCAGCTCCTACAATGAGCAGTTCTTC. Encoded protein: CASSIDSFSSSSYNEQFF.

The chain combines TRBV10-3 with TRBJ2-3; possible D gene TRBD1, 5 bases. The germline gives CDR1 ENHRY, CDR2 SYGVKD. This CDR3 has 15 residues. V lost 0 bases, J lost 6 bases, and 13 bases lay in between. CDR3 amino acids: CAISESGQALDTQYF. CDR3 nucleotide sequence: TGTGCCATCAGTGAGTCAGGACAAGCCTTGGATACGCAGTATTTT.

This chain links TRBV29-1 with TRBJ2-3; tentatively, D is TRBD2 (6 bases). CDR1 and CDR2 from the germline V gene are SQVTM and ANQGSEA. This CDR3 region has 16 residues. Deletions cut 0 bases from V and 0 bases from J, with 13 bases between. The CDR3 region has the DNA TGCAGCGTTGAAGATCGCCTAGCGTCTAGCACAGATACGCAGTATTTT. Translated: CSVEDRLASSTDTQYF.

This sequence joins TRBV2 and TRBJ2-6; 10 bases align to TRBD1. Germline CDR1 is SNHLY and CDR2 is FYNNEI. V lost 8 bases, J lost 2 bases, and 9 bases stayed unmatched. The CDR3 length is 17 residues. The CDR3 nucleotides are TGTGCCAGCCGTCCCGGGACAGGGGCGACTGGGGCCAACGTCCTGACTTTC. This encodes CASRPGTGATGANVLTF.

The chain is built from TRBV30 and TRBJ2-1, with 7 bases aligning to TRBD2. Per germline, CDR1 GTSNPN and CDR2 SVGIG (reference sequence). After removal of 2 bases from V and 6 bases from J, the junction contained 4 bases not matched to a gene. The CDR3 is made up of 13 amino acids. The CDR3 is CAWSFGRTNEQFF. The CDR3 DNA is TGTGCCTGGAGTTTCGGGAGGACCAATGAGCAGTTCTTC.

The V and J genes are TRBV10-3 and TRBJ1-1; D may be TRBD1 (6 bases). In germline, CDR1 is ENHRY, CDR2 SYGVKD. Trimming stripped 4 bases from V and 4 bases from J, with 10 bases between. The CDR3 covers 13 residues. The CDR3 region is CAISVGAGTEAFF. For the CDR3, the DNA is TGTGCCATCAGTGTGGGGGCAGGCACTGAAGCTTTCTTT.

J is TRBJ2-7 and V is TRBV6-1; tentative D call: TRBD1 (6 bases). Germline lookup yields CDR1 MNHNS and CDR2 SASEGT. CDR3 length equals 13 residues. Between the trimmed V and J ends, which lost 3 bases and 3 bases, there was a span of 9 bases. The CDR3 DNA is TGTGCCAGCAGTGAGGACAGCTACTACGAGCAGTACTTC. This codes for CASSEDSYYEQYF.

The V gene is TRBV3-1 (or the pseudogene TRBV3-2), the J gene TRBJ2-7, with 9 bases lining up with TRBD2. The CDR3 runs 13 residues. The germline V gene encodes CDR1 LGHDT and CDR2 YNNKEL (reference sequence). With 4 bases clipped from V and 6 bases from J, the junction kept 4 bases outside the gene matches. CDR3 bases: TGTGCCAGCAGCCTAGCGGGAGCTGGCGAGCAGTACGTC. Translation gives CASSLAGAGEQYV.

The chain links TRBV19 to TRBJ2-7; TRBD2 matches 13 bases. The CDR3 sequence is 16 residues long. Germline CDR1 and CDR2: LNHDA and SQIVND (reference sequence). With 5 bases clipped from V and 4 bases from J, the junction kept 8 bases outside the gene matches. The CDR3 region has the DNA TGTGCCAGTAGTCGGACTAGCGGGAGAATAGTGTACGAGCAGTACTTC. Translating it yields CASSRTSGRIVYEQYF.

The chain employs TRBV30 and TRBJ2-1, with 7 nucleotides matching TRBD1. V gave up 5 bases and J gave up 2 bases; unmatched junction bases: 0. Germline assignment: CDR1 GTSNPN and CDR2 SVGIG (reference sequence). The CDR3 has 12 amino acids. In nucleotides, the CDR3 is TGTGCCTGGCAGGGGGCCTACAATGAGCAGTTCTTC. Translation gives CAWQGAYNEQFF.